These 9 T cell receptor beta chains were sequenced from one sample in a study of beta chain features in type 1 diabetes. Study-level results: Patients with Type 1 diabetes showed moderately but significantly shorter TCRB CDR3s in all four CD4+ subsets.

For these receptors, no antigen is known. Sequencing targeted expressed TCRB transcripts, as all isolated RNA had been reverse transcribed. Assay: immunoSEQ multiplex PCR; the TCRdb copy retains only in-frame clones and omits some. The top ten hold just under 0.04% of the sample, which has hundreds of thousands of clones, roughly 13% seen once. Sequencing was carried out using naive CD4+ T cells from blood. The receptor set was obtained from a man younger than 35 with type 1 diabetes.

This clone turned up a few times. V usage is TRBV29-1 and J usage is TRBJ2-1, with D uncertain. The CDR3 has 11 amino acids. CDR1 is SQVTM, CDR2 ANQGSEA, per germline. V was cut by 7 bases and J by 3 bases, with 7 bases left in between. The CDR3 protein is CSERRYNEQFF. DNA for the CDR3: TGCAGCGAACGACGCTACAATGAGCAGTTCTTC.

The genes are TRBV30 and TRBJ2-7; D is perhaps TRBD2 (6 bases). Germline V gene data show CDR1 as GTSNPN and CDR2 as SVGIG (reference sequence). The V gene lost 7 bases and the J gene lost 3 bases, with 19 bases spanning the gap. CDR3 length: 14 residues. CDR3 amino acids: CALSLAVGNYEQYF. CDR3 coding DNA: TGTGCCTTGTCCTTAGCGGTAGGTAACTACGAGCAGTACTTC.

The rearrangement uses TRBV6-6 and TRBJ2-5; D gene ambiguous. V gave up 7 bases and J gave up 2 bases, with 20 bases separating them. The CDR3 length is 16 residues. CDR1 is MNHNY, CDR2 SVGAGI, per germline (reference sequence). CDR3 protein: CASTPSSAGTQETQYF. The DNA for the CDR3 is TGTGCCAGCACCCCCTCATCCGCAGGAACTCAAGAGACCCAGTACTTC.

The CDR3, as DNA: TGTGCCAGCAGTGATCTGGACAGGGGCGGCAATCAGCCCCAGCATTTT. Protein product: CASSDLDRGGNQPQHF. V gene TRBV2 combines with J gene TRBJ1-5; 9 bases match TRBD1. CDR3 length: 16 residues. With V trimmed by 3 bases and J by 2 bases, 5 bases remained unmatched. Per germline, CDR1 SNHLY and CDR2 FYNNEI.

This clone has a handful of counts. The chain links TRBV27 to TRBJ2-1, with TRBD1 matching 8 bases. The J segment lost 2 bases and the V segment lost 3 bases, leaving 3 bases of the junction unmatched. The germline V gene encodes CDR1 MNHEY and CDR2 SMNVEV (reference sequence). The CDR3 is 15 amino acids. The CDR3 coding sequence is TGTGCCAGCAGTTTCAGGACAGGGACCTACAATGAGCAGTTCTTC. Its translation: CASSFRTGTYNEQFF.

This clone was found a few times. The chain has TRBV30 and TRBJ2-1; TRBD1 matches 10 bases. V lost 3 bases, J lost 10 bases, and 18 bases stayed unmatched. The CDR3 loop spans 17 amino acids. Germline lookup yields CDR1 GTSNPN and CDR2 SVGIG (reference sequence). CDR3 nucleotides: TGTGCCTGGAGGCCTACCCCCTCGGGACAGGGGCTTCCCGAGCAGTTCTTC. Translating it yields CAWRPTPSGQGLPEQFF.

The chain combines TRBV5-1 with TRBJ2-5; 9 bases are a match to TRBD2. This CDR3 is 14 amino acids long. V dropped 2 bases and J dropped 5; count of bases not matched to a gene: 4. Germline assignment: CDR1 SGHRS and CDR2 YFSETQ. CDR3 coding DNA: TGCGCCAGCAGCTTTAGCGGGAGTGGGGAGACCCAGTACTTC. Translation gives CASSFSGSGETQYF.

This clone was seen a few times. The chain joins TRBV14 to TRBJ1-6; D is ambiguous. The CDR3 runs to 15 residues. CDR1 SGHDN and CDR2 FVKESK come from the germline V gene. V gave up 1 base and J gave up 9 bases, with 13 bases separating them. The DNA for the CDR3 is TGTGCCAGCAGCCAAGCGGTGGGGTTTAGTTCACCCCTCCACTTT. Its translation is CASSQAVGFSSPLHF.

The chain has TRBV19 and TRBJ2-7; D is possibly TRBD2 (5 bases). The V gene lost 5 bases and the J gene lost 2 bases, with 16 bases spanning the gap. The CDR3 sequence is 15 residues long. From germline, CDR1 is LNHDA and CDR2 SQIVND (reference sequence). CDR3 residues: CASSDPSGTAYEQYF. The CDR3 nucleotides read TGTGCCAGTAGTGACCCGAGCGGAACCGCCTACGAGCAGTACTTC.